This passage covers 8 T cell receptor beta chains from one sample sequenced in a study of glioma-infiltrating T cells. The iRepertoire nested amplicon-rescue multiplex PCR amplified TCR alpha and beta CDR3s from RNA. TCRdb reprocessed the multiplex PCR reads via MiXCR and lists one record per CDR3 protein. The sample contains a few hundred thousand distinct CDR3 sequences, about two fifths of which appear only once. The specimen was glioma tissue, nonneoplastic brain tissue, or PBMCs (not recorded which). The origin of the receptors is a human donor with low-grade glioma or glioblastoma, undergoing nonglioma brain surgery, or in good health (not recorded which).

About this clonotype: The junction and the germline gene differ at one end; a read error may be behind it. This chain's CDR3 is CASSLGSENEQFF. CDR3 in DNA: TGCGCCAGCAGCTTGGGCTCCGAGAATGAGCAGTTCTTC. This sequence joins TRBV7-2 and TRBJ2-1; D is unresolved. Germline V gene data show CDR1 as SGHTA and CDR2 as FQGNSA. There are 13 residues in the CDR3.

Points on this clonotype: Its ends do not fully match the called genes, so a read error is possible. The chain uses TRBV3-1 and TRBJ2-1, with no clear D. The CDR3 is 12 residues long. Looked up from germline, CDR1 is LGHDT and CDR2 is YNNKEL (reference sequence). CDR3 bases: TGTGCCAGCAGCCAAGAGGAAAATGAGGAGTTCTTC. Translated: CASSQEENEEFF.

V is TRBV29-1 and J is TRBJ1-2; D is ambiguous. CDR1 and CDR2 (germline): SQVTM, ANQGSEA. The length of the CDR3 is 16 residues. V lost 1 base to trimming and J lost 4 bases, with 19 bases between them. CDR3 in DNA: TGCAGCGTTGAAGCCACGACCGGCGCAGGTGGCTATGGCTACACCTTC. Translated, it gives CSVEATTGAGGYGYTF.

This chain joins TRBV7-9 and TRBJ2-1; the D gene is possibly TRBD1 (5 bases). There are 13 residues in the CDR3. Germline values: CDR1 SEHNR, CDR2 FQNEAQ (reference sequence). V lost 7 bases and J 9 bases, leaving 16 bases between the germline ends. Here the CDR3 reads CASTPTRGSEQFF. CDR3 coding DNA: TGTGCCAGCACCCCTACAAGGGGTAGTGAGCAGTTCTTC.

Points on this clonotype: This clone may be a read error of a much larger clone one base away. The CDR3 ends on some other residue instead of the conserved phenylalanine or tryptophan, so this is likely a read error. The CDR3 DNA is TGCAGTGCTAGCGGGAGTACTTACGAGCAGTACTCC. Translated: CSASGSTYEQYS. The chain links TRBV20-1 to TRBJ2-7; D is perhaps TRBD2 (6 bases). V lost 3 bases, J lost 4 bases, and 10 bases lay in between. Germline V gives CDR1 DFQATT, CDR2 SNEGSKA (reference sequence). CDR3 length equals 12 residues.

This clonotype was recorded once. The rearrangement uses TRBV2 and TRBJ2-7; 8 positions match TRBD2. The germline V gene has CDR1 SNHLY and CDR2 FYNNEI. The CDR3 has 14 residues. With V trimmed by 3 bases and J by 7 bases, 8 bases remained unmatched. The CDR3 reads CASSDSGGAEEQYF. CDR3 DNA sequence: TGTGCCAGCAGTGACTCGGGAGGGGCGGAAGAGCAGTACTTC. Full variable domain (remainder filled in from reference TRBV2 and TRBJ2-7): EPEVTQTPSHQVTQMGQEVILRCVPISNHLYFYWYRQILGQKVEFLVSFYNNEISEKSEIFDDQFSVERPDGSNFTLKIRSTKLEDSAMYFCASSDSGGAEEQYFGPGTRLTVT.

The table lists this clonotype with many counts. The rearrangement links TRBV27 to TRBJ1-2, with TRBD1 matching 9 bases. J gave up 6 bases and V 3 bases, and 5 bases lay outside the gene matches. CDR3 length: 14 amino acids. Germline V gene lookup returns CDR1 MNHEY and CDR2 SMNVEV (reference sequence). The CDR3 is CASSFRQGVNGYTF. The CDR3 region has the DNA TGTGCCAGCAGTTTTCGACAGGGGGTAAATGGCTACACCTTC.

As for this clonotype: Since a much larger clone is just one base distant, this may be a read error. This chain connects TRBV6-2 or TRBV6-3 to TRBJ2-5; D not certain. The CDR3 contains 14 residues. Germline-derived CDR1 and CDR2 are MNHEY and SVGEGT. The CDR3 protein is CATLVQEAQETKYF. CDR3 nucleotides: TGTGCCACCCTGGTTCAAGAAGCTCAAGAGACCAAGTACTTC.